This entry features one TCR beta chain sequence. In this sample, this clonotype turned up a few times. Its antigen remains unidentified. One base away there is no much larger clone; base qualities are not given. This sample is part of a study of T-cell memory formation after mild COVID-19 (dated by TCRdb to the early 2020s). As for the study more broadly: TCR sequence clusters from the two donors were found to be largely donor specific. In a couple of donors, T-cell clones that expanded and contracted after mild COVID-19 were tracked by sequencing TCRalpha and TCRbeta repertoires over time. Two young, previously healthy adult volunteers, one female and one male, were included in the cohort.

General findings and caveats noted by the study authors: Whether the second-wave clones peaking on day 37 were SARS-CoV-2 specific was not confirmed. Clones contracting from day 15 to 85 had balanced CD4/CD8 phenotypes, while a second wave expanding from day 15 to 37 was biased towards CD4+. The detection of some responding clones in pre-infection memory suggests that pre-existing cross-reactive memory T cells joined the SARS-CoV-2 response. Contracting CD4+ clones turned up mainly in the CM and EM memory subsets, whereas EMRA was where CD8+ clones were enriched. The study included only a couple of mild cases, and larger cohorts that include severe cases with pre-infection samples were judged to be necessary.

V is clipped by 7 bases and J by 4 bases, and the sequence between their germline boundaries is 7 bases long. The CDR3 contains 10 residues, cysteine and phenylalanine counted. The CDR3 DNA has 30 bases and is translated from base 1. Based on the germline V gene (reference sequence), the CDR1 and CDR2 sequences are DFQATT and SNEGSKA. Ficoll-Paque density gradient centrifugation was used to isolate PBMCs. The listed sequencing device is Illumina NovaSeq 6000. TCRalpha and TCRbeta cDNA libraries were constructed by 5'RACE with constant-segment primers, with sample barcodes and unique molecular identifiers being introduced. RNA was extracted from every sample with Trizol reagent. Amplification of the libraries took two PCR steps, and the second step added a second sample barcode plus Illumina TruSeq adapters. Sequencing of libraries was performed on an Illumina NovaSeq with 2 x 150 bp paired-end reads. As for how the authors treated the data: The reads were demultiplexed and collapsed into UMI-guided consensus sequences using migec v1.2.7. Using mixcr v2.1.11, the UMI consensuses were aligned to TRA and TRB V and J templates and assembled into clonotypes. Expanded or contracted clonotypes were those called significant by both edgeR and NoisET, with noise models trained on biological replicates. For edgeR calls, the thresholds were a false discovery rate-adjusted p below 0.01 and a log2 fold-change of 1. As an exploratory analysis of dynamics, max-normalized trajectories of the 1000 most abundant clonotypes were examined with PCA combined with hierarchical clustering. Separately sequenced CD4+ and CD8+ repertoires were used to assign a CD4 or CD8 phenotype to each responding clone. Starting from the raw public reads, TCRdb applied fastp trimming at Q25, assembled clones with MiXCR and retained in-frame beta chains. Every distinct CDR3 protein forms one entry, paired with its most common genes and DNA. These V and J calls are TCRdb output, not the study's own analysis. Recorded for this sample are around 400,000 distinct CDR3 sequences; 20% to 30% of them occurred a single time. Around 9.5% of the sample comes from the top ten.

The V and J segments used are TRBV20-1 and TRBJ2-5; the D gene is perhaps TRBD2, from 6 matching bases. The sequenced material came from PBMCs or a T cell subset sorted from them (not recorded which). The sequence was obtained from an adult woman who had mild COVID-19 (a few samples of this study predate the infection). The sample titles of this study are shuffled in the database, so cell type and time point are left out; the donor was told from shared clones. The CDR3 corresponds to CSEEGETQYF. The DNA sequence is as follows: TGCAGTGAGGAGGGAGAGACCCAGTACTTC.